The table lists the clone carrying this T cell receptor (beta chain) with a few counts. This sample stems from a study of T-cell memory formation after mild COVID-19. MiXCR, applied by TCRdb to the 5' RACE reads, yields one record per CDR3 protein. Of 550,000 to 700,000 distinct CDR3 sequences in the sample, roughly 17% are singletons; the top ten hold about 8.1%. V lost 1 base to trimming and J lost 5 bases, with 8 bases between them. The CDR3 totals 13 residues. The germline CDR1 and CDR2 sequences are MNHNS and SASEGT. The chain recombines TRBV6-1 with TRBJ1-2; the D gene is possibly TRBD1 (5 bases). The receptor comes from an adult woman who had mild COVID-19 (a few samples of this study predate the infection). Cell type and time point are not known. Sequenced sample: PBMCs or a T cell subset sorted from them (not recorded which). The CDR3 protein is CASSEDTGYGYTF. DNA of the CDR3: TGTGCCAGCAGTGAAGATACAGGATATGGCTACACCTTC.